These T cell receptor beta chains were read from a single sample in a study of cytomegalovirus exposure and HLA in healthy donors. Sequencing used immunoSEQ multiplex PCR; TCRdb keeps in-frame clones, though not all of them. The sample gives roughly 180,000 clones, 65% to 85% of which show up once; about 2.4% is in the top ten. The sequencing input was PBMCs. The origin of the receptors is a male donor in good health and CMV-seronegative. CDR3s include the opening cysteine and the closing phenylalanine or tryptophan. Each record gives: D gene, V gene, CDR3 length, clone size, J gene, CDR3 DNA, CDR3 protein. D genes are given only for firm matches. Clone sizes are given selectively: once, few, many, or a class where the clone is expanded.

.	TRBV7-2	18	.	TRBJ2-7	TGTGCCAGCAGCTTAGATCCAGGACTGCGGGAACTTCCCCACGAGCAGTACTTC	CASSLDPGLRELPHEQYF
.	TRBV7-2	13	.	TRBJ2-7	TGTGCCAGCAGCCCCTACCCCCCGAACGAGCAGTACTTC	CASSPYPPNEQYF
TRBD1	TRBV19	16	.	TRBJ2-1	TGTGCCAGTACTATATCCGGGACAGGCTCCTACAATGAGCAGTTCTTC	CASTISGTGSYNEQFF
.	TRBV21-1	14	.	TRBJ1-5	TGTGCCAGCAGCAAAGGTGTCAATCCACAGCCCCAGCATTTT	CASSKGVNPQPQHF
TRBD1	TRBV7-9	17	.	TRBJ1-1	TGTGCCAGCAGCCGGATCCCCGGGACAGGCCTGAACACTGAAGCTTTCTTT	CASSRIPGTGLNTEAFF
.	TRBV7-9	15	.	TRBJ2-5	TGTGCCAGCAGTTTCTCGAGCACAGGTCAAGAGACCCAGTACTTC	CASSFSSTGQETQYF
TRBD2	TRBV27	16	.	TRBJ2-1	TGTGCCAGCAGTTCCCTACTAGCGGGAGGATATAATGAGCAGTTCTTC	CASSSLLAGGYNEQFF
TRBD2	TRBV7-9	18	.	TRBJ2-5	TGTGCCAGCAGCTTACTAGCGGGAGTTTCCCCCCTACAAGAGACCCAGTACTTC	CASSLLAGVSPLQETQYF
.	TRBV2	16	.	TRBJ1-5	TGTGCCAGCCGGGGGGGACACCCGGGGAGCAATCAGCCCCAGCATTTT	CASRGGHPGSNQPQHF
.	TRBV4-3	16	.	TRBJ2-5	TGCGCCAGCAGCCAAGCCCTTGACAGACTCCAAGAGACCCAGTACTTC	CASSQALDRLQETQYF
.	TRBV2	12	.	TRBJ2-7	TGTGCCAGCAGAGCGGACTCCTACGAGCAGTACTTC	CASRADSYEQYF
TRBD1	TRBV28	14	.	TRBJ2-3	TGTGCCAGCAGTCCGAGGGGGCCCACAGATACGCAGTATTTT	CASSPRGPTDTQYF
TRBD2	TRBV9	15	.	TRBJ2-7	TGTGCCAGCAGCGCCGCGGCCACTAGCGACTACGAGCAGTACTTC	CASSAAATSDYEQYF
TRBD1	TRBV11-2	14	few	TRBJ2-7	TGTGCCAGCAGCTCGAACAGGGGAAGTCACGAGCAGTACTTC	CASSSNRGSHEQYF
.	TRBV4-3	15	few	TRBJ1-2	TGCGCCAGCAGCCAAGACGGCGGCACTGACTATGGCTACACCTTC	CASSQDGGTDYGYTF
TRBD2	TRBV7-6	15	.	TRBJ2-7	TGTGCCAGCAGCTTAGGGGGACTAAGCTCCTACGAGCAGTACTTC	CASSLGGLSSYEQYF